These 2 T cell receptor beta chains came from one sample sequenced in a study of cytomegalovirus exposure and HLA in healthy donors (dated by TCRdb to about 2017). The method behind the library was the immunoSEQ multiplex PCR assay. For the multiplex PCR, a mixture combining 60 forward primers for TCR Vbeta segments and 13 reverse primers for TCR Jbeta segments was used. As stored in TCRdb, this immuneACCESS dataset retains in-frame rearrangements with V and J assigned. A fraction of the clones does not appear; measured against another copy, unresolved V genes explain less than half of the discrepancy, and the remainder lacks a known reason. This sample comprises some 150,000 clones, about 85% of them detected only once. The ten biggest clones cover 6% to 8.5% of the sample. Material: PBMCs. The receptor set was obtained from a man aged 25-45 years in good health and CMV-seropositive.

The sample holds a few counts of this clone. The chain has TRBV10-3 and TRBJ2-1; TRBD2 agrees at 7 bases. This CDR3 is 15 amino acids long. In germline, CDR1 is ENHRY, CDR2 SYGVKD. V shed 0 bases and J 8 bases; nucleotides not matched to a gene: 7. CDR3 DNA sequence: TGTGCCATCAGTGAGTCGATTGCTGCGGGGGATGAGCAGTTCTTC. This encodes CAISESIAAGDEQFF.

The genes are TRBV9 and TRBJ2-3; D possibly corresponds to TRBD1 (6 bases). Trimming took 8 bases from V and 0 from J, leaving 10 bases between them. Germline V CDR1 and CDR2: SGDLS, YYNGEE. This CDR3 spans 13 amino acids. The CDR3 nucleotides are TGTGCCAGTCAGGGGTTTAGCACAGATACGCAGTATTTT. Its protein is CASQGFSTDTQYF.